Reported below is one TCR beta chain. The target antigen is unknown. Germline CDR1 is SGHTA and CDR2 is FQGNSA. V shed 1 base and J shed 0 bases, with 10 bases lying between them. The CDR3 totals 17 residues. The PCR employed 60 Vbeta primers together with 13 Jbeta primers. Clones were read by immunoSEQ multiplex PCR, and TCRdb kept only the in-frame ones, dropping some. The repertoire shows about 100,000 clones; the top ten hold 0.55% to 0.6%. This record comes from a study of cytomegalovirus exposure and HLA in healthy donors. Whole-study context: Membership in the Caucasian-associated ancestry cluster was found for 81% of 300 to 400 genotyped donors. Study-level findings and limits: A later examination showed that TCR association rates differed by HLA locus, with DRB1 most and HLA-C fewest. At a 0.05 false discovery rate, a later analysis found approximately 15,000 TCR beta sequences to be associated with HLA alleles.

Sequencing was done on a sample of PBMCs. The TCR sequence derives from a man aged 50-60 years in good health and CMV-seronegative. The chain recombines TRBV7-2 with TRBJ1-6; D possibly corresponds to TRBD1 (5 bases). The CDR3 reads CASSLVGAVSYNSPLHF. CDR3 sequence (DNA): TGTGCCAGCAGCTTAGTAGGGGCGGTCTCCTATAATTCACCCCTCCACTTT.